One sample yielded the 24 T cell receptor beta chains listed below, sequenced in a study of OX40 agonist ivuxolimab in advanced cancers. Assay used: immunoSEQ multiplex PCR; TCRdb lists only in-frame clones, some missing. The sample records some 94,000 clones, approximately 89% being singletons. Sequencing used CD4+ or CD8+ T cells sorted from blood, obtained in a trial of the OX40 agonist ivuxolimab. These receptors were taken from an adult with an advanced solid tumor such as melanoma, head and neck, liver or kidney cancer.

This clone was observed once. This chain connects TRBV28 to TRBJ2-3; 7 bases agree with TRBD1. The length of the CDR3 is 17 residues. Germline V gene sequence: CDR1 MDHEN, CDR2 SYDVKM. With 6 bases clipped from V and 2 bases from J, the junction kept 14 bases outside the gene matches. The CDR3 DNA reads TGTGCCAGCAGGGATACCGGGACAGCGAGACCCACAGATACGCAGTATTTT. Amino acids: CASRDTGTARPTDTQYF.

The chain combines TRBV5-1 with TRBJ2-2, with D perhaps matching TRBD1 or TRBD2 (6 bases each). This CDR3 is 16 amino acids long. V was shortened by 4 bases and J by 4 bases, with 17 bases between the two germline ends. The germline V gene encodes CDR1 SGHRS and CDR2 YFSETQ. DNA of the CDR3: TGCGCCAGCAGCCAACAGGGTGCAGCGGGCACCGGGGAGCTGTTTTTT. It yields the protein CASSQQGAAGTGELFF.

This rearrangement joins TRBV6-1 to TRBJ2-1, with D possibly matching TRBD2 (6 bases). Germline V gene lookup returns CDR1 MNHNS and CDR2 SASEGT. The V end lost 3 bases, the J end lost 9 bases, and 15 bases lay between the germline ends. The length of the CDR3 is 14 residues. CDR3 bases: TGTGCCAGCAGTGATGGGGGGAGGTATACTGAGCAGTTCTTC. Amino acids: CASSDGGRYTEQFF.

The chain is built from TRBV5-6 and TRBJ1-2, with 9 positions matching TRBD1. Germline assignment: CDR1 SGHDT and CDR2 YYEEEE. The CDR3 length is 14 residues. V lost 4 bases to trimming and J lost 2 bases; unmatched junction nucleotides: 3. The CDR3 bases are TGTGCCAGCAGCGAAGGGACAGGGAACTATGGCTACACCTTC. This translates into CASSEGTGNYGYTF.

The rearrangement uses TRBV11-3 and TRBJ2-5, with D possibly TRBD1 on 6 matching bases. V was clipped by 2 bases and J by 5 bases, with 12 bases between them. This CDR3 is built from 14 residues. Germline V gene lookup returns CDR1 SGHNT and CDR2 YENEEA. The CDR3 loop is CASSLNRVGETQYF. For the CDR3, the DNA is TGTGCCAGCAGCTTAAACAGGGTGGGCGAGACCCAGTACTTC.

The sample holds one count of this clone. The chain couples TRBV11-3 to TRBJ2-7; D not certain. In germline, CDR1 is SGHNT, CDR2 YENEEA. The length of the CDR3 is 14 residues. V lost 3 bases and J 3 bases, leaving 12 bases between the germline ends. CDR3 residues: CASSFRTDGYEQYF. DNA for the CDR3: TGTGCCAGCAGCTTCCGGACGGACGGCTACGAGCAGTACTTC.

This chain links TRBV4-2 with TRBJ1-2; D unresolved. This CDR3 has 16 residues. Germline CDR1 is LGHNA and CDR2 is YNFKEQ. Trimming removed 4 bases from V and 4 bases from J, with 19 bases in between. CDR3 sequence (DNA): TGTGCCAGCAGCCCCTCCCGGGATCGCACTCTCTATGGCTACACCTTC. Protein: CASSPSRDRTLYGYTF.

The chain uses TRBV7-8 and TRBJ2-1; 7 nucleotides line up with TRBD2. The germline V gene has CDR1 SGHVS and CDR2 FQNEAQ. The CDR3 is 17 residues long. The ends lost 3 bases at V and 4 bases at J; junction bases unmatched: 12. The CDR3 loop is CASSLPRRLAVYNEQFF. CDR3 coding DNA: TGTGCCAGCAGCTTGCCCCGGAGGCTAGCGGTGTACAATGAGCAGTTCTTC.

The chain links TRBV7-9 to TRBJ2-6; 7 positions agree with TRBD1. The CDR3 consists of 16 residues. Germline CDR1 reads SEHNR; CDR2 reads FQNEAQ (reference sequence). Trimming took 2 bases from V and 1 from J; bases not matched to a gene: 2. The CDR3 region is CASSLKQGSGANVLTF. CDR3 coding DNA: TGTGCCAGCAGCTTAAAACAGGGGTCTGGGGCCAACGTCCTGACTTTC.

The chain combines TRBV19 with TRBJ2-7; the match to TRBD1 covers 8 bases. This CDR3 is 13 amino acids long. CDR1 is LNHDA and CDR2 is SQIVND in the germline V gene (reference sequence). V was pared by 6 bases and J by 3 bases, with 4 bases of the junction left unmatched. The CDR3 coding sequence is TGTGCCAGTAGCTGGACAGGGATCTACGAGCAGTACTTC. Amino acid sequence: CASSWTGIYEQYF.

V usage is TRBV7-3 and J usage is TRBJ2-3, with 7 bases that match TRBD2. There are 15 residues in the CDR3. The V segment lost 5 bases and the J segment 1 base; nucleotides outside the gene matches: 6. In germline, CDR1 is SGHTA, CDR2 FQGTGA. CDR3 loop: CASSRSGLRTDTQYF. The CDR3 coding sequence is TGTGCCAGCAGCCGATCGGGACTACGCACAGATACGCAGTATTTT.

J is TRBJ2-1 and V is TRBV11-2; 8 bases line up with TRBD2. The CDR3 spans 15 residues. The junction had 1 base not matched to a gene; V was cut back by 2 bases and J by 1 base. Looked up from germline, CDR1 is SGHAT and CDR2 is FQNNGV. CDR3 region: CASSLLAGSYNEQFF. The CDR3 DNA reads TGTGCCAGCAGCTTACTAGCGGGTTCCTACAATGAGCAGTTCTTC.

The CDR3 DNA follows: TGCGCCAGCAGCTTGGGCCCCAGGGATGATGGCTACACCTTC. Translated, it gives CASSLGPRDDGYTF. The gene calls are TRBV5-1 and TRBJ1-2; a weak D match, TRBD1 (5 bases). Deletions cut 0 bases from V and 6 bases from J, with 12 bases between. This CDR3 has 14 amino acids. Per the germline V gene, CDR1 is SGHRS and CDR2 is YFSETQ.

V gene TRBV1 combines with J gene TRBJ2-1; the listed D gene, TRBD2, was not tested against the DNA. TRBV1 is assigned pseudogene status. The CDR3 spans 11 residues. The CDR3 DNA reads TGCACCAGCGGGAGGGACAATGAGCAGTTCTTC. Translated, it gives CTSGRDNEQFF.

This chain connects TRBV29-1 to TRBJ1-1; tentatively, D is TRBD1 (5 bases). Germline values: CDR1 SQVTM, CDR2 ANQGSEA. Trimming took off 4 bases at V and 3 bases at J, with 12 bases between the two ends. The CDR3 has 13 residues. The CDR3 region has the DNA TGCAGCGTTGGGGCAGGGATAGACACTGAAGCTTTCTTT. Translated: CSVGAGIDTEAFF.

This rearrangement joins TRBV6-6 to TRBJ2-1; D may correspond to TRBD1 or TRBD2 (5 bases each). The germline gives CDR1 MNHNY, CDR2 SVGAGI (reference sequence). CDR3 length: 14 residues. Trimming took 8 bases from V and 5 from J, leaving 16 bases between them. DNA for the CDR3: TGTGCCAGCGCAACCGGGACCTACGACAATGAGCAGTTCTTC. It translates to CASATGTYDNEQFF.

The V call is TRBV5-4, the J call TRBJ2-3, with 13 bases lining up with TRBD2. V shed 2 bases and J 3 bases; nucleotides not matched to a gene: 3. The V gene's germline CDR1 is SGHNT and CDR2 YYREEE (reference sequence). The CDR3 runs 16 residues. The CDR3 DNA sequence: TGTGCCAGCAGCTTAAGACTAGCGGGAGGAACAGATACGCAGTATTTT. It specifies CASSLRLAGGTDTQYF.

V gene TRBV6-5 combines with J gene TRBJ1-2, with D possibly being TRBD1 (5 bases). Germline V gene data show CDR1 as MNHEY and CDR2 as SVGAGI. The length of the CDR3 is 14 residues. The V end was cut by 0 bases, the J end by 11 bases, with 16 bases between. CDR3 in amino acids: CASSYSNRPLGYTF. In DNA form, the CDR3 reads TGTGCCAGCAGTTACTCGAACAGGCCACTGGGGTACACCTTC.

This chain links TRBV6-5 with TRBJ2-7, with D tentatively TRBD1 (5 bases). This CDR3 is built from 12 residues. Trimming removed 4 bases at V and 6 bases at J, with 10 bases between. CDR1 MNHEY and CDR2 SVGAGI come from the germline V gene. CDR3 sequence (DNA): TGTGCCAGCAGTTCACAGGTCCGCGAGCAGTACTTC. The encoded protein is CASSSQVREQYF.

J is TRBJ2-5 and V is TRBV28; maybe TRBD2 (6 bases). Trimming cost V 8 bases and J 4 bases, with 17 bases left between them. The CDR3 runs to 14 residues. The germline V gene encodes CDR1 MDHEN and CDR2 SYDVKM. CDR3 coding DNA: TGTGCCAGCCTAGCGCCAAGGAGCCCAGAGACCCAGTACTTC. Its translation: CASLAPRSPETQYF.

The chain links TRBV7-3 to TRBJ2-3, with D perhaps TRBD2 (6 bases). The CDR3 length is 16 residues. Germline values: CDR1 SGHTA, CDR2 FQGTGA. V lost 1 base to trimming and J lost 6 bases, with 17 bases between them. Here the CDR3 reads CASSLIERAVQDTQYF. DNA of the CDR3: TGTGCCAGCAGCTTAATCGAGCGGGCCGTTCAGGATACGCAGTATTTT.

This chain links TRBV11-3 with TRBJ1-1, with D maybe TRBD1 (5 bases). The CDR3 length is 13 residues. With 5 bases removed from V and 10 bases from J, the gap between germline ends came to 17 bases. In germline, CDR1 is SGHNT, CDR2 YENEEA. CDR3 sequence reads: CASSPGRMRGAFF. The CDR3 coding sequence is TGTGCCAGCAGCCCCGGACGGATGAGGGGAGCTTTCTTT. Combining the CDR3 with reference TRBV11-3 and TRBJ1-1 gives the whole variable domain EAGVVQSPRYKIIEKKQPVAFWCNPISGHNTLYWYLQNLGQGPELLIRYENEEAVDDSQLPKDRFSAERLKGVDSTLKIQPAELGDSAVYLCASSPGRMRGAFFGQGTRLTVV.

The chain recombines TRBV2 with TRBJ2-3; D is possibly TRBD1 (6 bases). CDR1 and CDR2 (germline): SNHLY, FYNNEI. The CDR3 loop spans 18 amino acids. V lost 7 bases and J 0 bases, leaving 23 bases between the germline ends. This CDR3 reads CASKGDNPYLTSTDTQYF. The CDR3 DNA reads as TGTGCCAGCAAGGGGGACAACCCTTACCTAACTAGCACAGATACGCAGTATTTT.

The chain links TRBV11-3 to TRBJ1-1, with 11 bases that match TRBD1. CDR3 size: 15 residues. V was clipped by 4 bases and J by 3 bases; unmatched bases: 4. Germline V CDR1 and CDR2: SGHNT, YENEEA. The CDR3 DNA reads TGTGCCAGCAGCTCCGAGGGACAGGGGGACACTGAAGCTTTCTTT. Amino acid sequence: CASSSEGQGDTEAFF. Together with reference TRBV11-3 and TRBJ1-1, the CDR3 gives the full variable domain: EAGVVQSPRYKIIEKKQPVAFWCNPISGHNTLYWYLQNLGQGPELLIRYENEEAVDDSQLPKDRFSAERLKGVDSTLKIQPAELGDSAVYLCASSSEGQGDTEAFFGQGTRLTVV.